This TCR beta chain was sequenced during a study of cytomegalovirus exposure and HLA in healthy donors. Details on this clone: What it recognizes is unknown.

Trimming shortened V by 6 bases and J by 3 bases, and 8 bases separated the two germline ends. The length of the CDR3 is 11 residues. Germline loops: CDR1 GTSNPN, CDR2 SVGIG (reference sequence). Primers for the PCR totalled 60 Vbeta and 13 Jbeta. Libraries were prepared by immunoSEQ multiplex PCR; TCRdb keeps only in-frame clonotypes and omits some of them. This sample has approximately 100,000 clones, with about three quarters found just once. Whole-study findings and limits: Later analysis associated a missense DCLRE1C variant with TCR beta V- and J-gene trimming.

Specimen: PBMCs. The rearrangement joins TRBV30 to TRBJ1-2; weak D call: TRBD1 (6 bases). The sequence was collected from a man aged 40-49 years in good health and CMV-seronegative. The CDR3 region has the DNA TGTGCCTGCCCAGGGGACTATGGCTACACCTTC. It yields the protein CACPGDYGYTF.